Detailed here is one TCR beta chain. Its antigen is as yet unknown. The CDR3 consists of 14 residues. Trimming took 4 bases from V and 8 from J; bases not matched to a gene: 7. Germline V gene sequence: CDR1 MNHEY, CDR2 SVGAGI. This sample stems from a study of a mutant IDH1 vaccine in newly diagnosed glioma. Described time point: week 35, safety follow-up. With topical imiquimod, each dose of the vaccine consisted of 300 ug of mutant IDH1 20-mer peptide. TCRdb's copy holds only in-frame clones and misses some; the assay was immunoSEQ multiplex PCR. The sample carries roughly 60,000 clones, 60% to 75% recorded once.

The chain joins TRBV6-5 to TRBJ1-4; 7 nucleotides match TRBD1. The TCR originated in a man in his fifties with glioma. Sequenced here: PBMCs, sampled from a glioma patient whose treatment included an IDH1 peptide vaccine. CDR3 sequence: CASSSTGFGEKLFF. In nucleotides, the CDR3 is TGTGCCAGCAGTTCGACAGGGTTTGGAGAAAAACTGTTTTTT.